The 6 T cell receptor beta chains presented below share a single source sample, sequenced in a study of T cell responses to AZD1222 COVID-19 vaccine. Some clones are missing from TCRdb's copy, which holds only in-frame ones; the method was immunoSEQ multiplex PCR. The sample gives more than 110,000 clones, approximately 90% of which show up once; approximately 4.5% is in the top ten. Sequencing was performed on peripheral blood, taken on day 0 of AZD1222 vaccination. These receptor sequences come from an adult in good health.

V is TRBV6-5 and J is TRBJ1-3; unclear D gene. Germline V gene lookup returns CDR1 MNHEY and CDR2 SVGAGI. There are 15 residues in the CDR3. The V end was cut by 2 bases, the J end by 0 bases, with 8 bases between. The CDR3 spells CASSYDRRSGNTIYF. The DNA for the CDR3 is TGTGCCAGCAGTTACGACCGCCGCTCTGGAAACACCATATATTTT.

The V call is TRBV27, the J call TRBJ2-7; 8 bases fit TRBD1. V dropped 6 bases and J dropped 3; count of bases not matched to a gene: 7. Germline lookup yields CDR1 MNHEY and CDR2 SMNVEV (reference sequence). There are 14 residues in the CDR3. The CDR3 DNA reads as TGTGCCAGCAGGGGGATAACAGGGGGCTACGAGCAGTACTTC. The encoded protein is CASRGITGGYEQYF.

This chain joins TRBV7-2 and TRBJ2-3, with 7 positions matching TRBD2. The junction had 7 bases not matched to a gene; V was cut back by 1 base and J by 3 bases. The CDR3 is 16 residues long. The V gene's germline CDR1 is SGHTA and CDR2 FQGNSA. The CDR3 bases are TGTGCCAGCAGCTTAGGGGAATGGCGGGAGACAGATACGCAGTATTTT. Protein: CASSLGEWRETDTQYF.

With respect to this clone: This sample also contains other DNA sequences that code for the same CDR3. This chain connects TRBV6-5 to TRBJ1-3; D not resolved. CDR3 length: 11 amino acids. Germline values: CDR1 MNHEY, CDR2 SVGAGI. Trimming removed 2 bases from V and 4 bases from J, with 0 bases in between. As DNA, the CDR3 is TGTGCCAGCAGTTACGGAAACACCATATATTTT. Translated, it gives CASSYGNTIYF.

J is TRBJ2-7 and V is TRBV5-1, with 10 bases that match TRBD1. There are 15 residues in the CDR3. The J segment lost 7 bases and the V segment lost 4 bases, leaving 11 bases of the junction unmatched. In germline, CDR1 is SGHRS, CDR2 YFSETQ. The CDR3 region is CASSPTQGQGKEQYF. Here the CDR3 DNA reads TGCGCCAGCAGCCCGACGCAGGGACAGGGGAAAGAGCAGTACTTC. Supplemented by reference TRBV5-1 and TRBJ2-7, the full variable domain reads KAGVTQTPRYLIKTRGQQVTLSCSPISGHRSVSWYQQTPGQGLQFLFEYFSETQRNKGNFPGRFSGRQFSNSRSEMNVSTLELGDSALYLCASSPTQGQGKEQYFGPGTRLTVT.

The gene calls are TRBV5-1 and TRBJ1-3, with a tentative D call TRBD1 (5 bases). V was cut by 4 bases and J by 2 bases, with 10 bases left in between. Germline CDR1 and CDR2: SGHRS and YFSETQ. This CDR3 contains 14 residues. The CDR3 sequence: CASSPQGTGNTIYF. CDR3 nucleotide sequence: TGCGCCAGCAGCCCCCAGGGAACTGGAAACACCATATATTTT.